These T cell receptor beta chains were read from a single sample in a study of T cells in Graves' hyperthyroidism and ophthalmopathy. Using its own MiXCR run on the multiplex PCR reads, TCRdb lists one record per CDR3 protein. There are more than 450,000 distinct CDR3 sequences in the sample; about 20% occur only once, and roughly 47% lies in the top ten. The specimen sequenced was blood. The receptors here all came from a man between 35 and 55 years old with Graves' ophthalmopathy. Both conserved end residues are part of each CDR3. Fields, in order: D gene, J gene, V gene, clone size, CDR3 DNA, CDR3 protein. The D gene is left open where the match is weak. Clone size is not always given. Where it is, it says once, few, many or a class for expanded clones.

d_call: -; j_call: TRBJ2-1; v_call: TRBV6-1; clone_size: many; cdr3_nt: TGTGCCAGCAAGTCTTCGAGCGCCCTGGGCAATGAGCAGTTCTTC; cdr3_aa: CASKSSSALGNEQFF
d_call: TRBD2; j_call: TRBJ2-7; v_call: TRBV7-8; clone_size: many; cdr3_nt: TGTGCCAGCAGCTCGGGACTAGCGGGGAGGTACGGGTGGTACGAGCAGTACTTC; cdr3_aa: CASSSGLAGRYGWYEQYF
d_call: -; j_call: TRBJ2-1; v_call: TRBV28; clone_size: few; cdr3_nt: TGTGCCAGCCGAACACCTTCGGGCTACAATGAGCAGCTCTTC; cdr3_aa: CASRTPSGYNEQLF
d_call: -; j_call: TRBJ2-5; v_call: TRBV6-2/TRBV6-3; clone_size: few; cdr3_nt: TGTGCCAGCAGTTACTTACTAGCAGGCGGGGCCCAGTACTTC; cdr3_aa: CASSYLLAGGAQYF
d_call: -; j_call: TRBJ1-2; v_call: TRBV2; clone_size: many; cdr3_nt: TGTGCCAGCCTCAATTCCGGGGGAGACTATGGCTACACCTTC; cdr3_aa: CASLNSGGDYGYTF
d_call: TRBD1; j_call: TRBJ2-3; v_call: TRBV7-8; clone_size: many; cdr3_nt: TGTGCCAGCAGCTACAGACAGGGGTTCACGTTCGGCACAGATACGCAGTATTTT; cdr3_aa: CASSYRQGFTFGTDTQYF
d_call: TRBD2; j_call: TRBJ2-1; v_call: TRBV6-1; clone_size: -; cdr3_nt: TGTGCCAGCACCTTACGGGCGGGGGGGTACAATGAGCAGTTCTTC; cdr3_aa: CASTLRAGGYNEQFF
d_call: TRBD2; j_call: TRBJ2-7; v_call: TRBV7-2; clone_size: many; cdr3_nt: TGTGCCAGCAGCTTTTCTAGCGGACAAAACCCGGCCTACGAGCAGTACTTC; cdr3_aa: CASSFSSGQNPAYEQYF
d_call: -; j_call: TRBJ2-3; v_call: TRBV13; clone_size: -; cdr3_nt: TGTGCCAGCAGCACTCGGCCCACAGATACGCAGTATTTT; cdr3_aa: CASSTRPTDTQYF
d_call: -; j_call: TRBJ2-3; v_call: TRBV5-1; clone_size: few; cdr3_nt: TGCGCCAGCAGCCCAGTTAGAGGGCCCACAGATACGCAGTATTTT; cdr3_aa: CASSPVRGPTDTQYF
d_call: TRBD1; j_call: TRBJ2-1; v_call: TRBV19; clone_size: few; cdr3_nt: TGTGCCAGTAGGGGTCCGGGACAGACGTACAATGAGCAGTTCTTC; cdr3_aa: CASRGPGQTYNEQFF
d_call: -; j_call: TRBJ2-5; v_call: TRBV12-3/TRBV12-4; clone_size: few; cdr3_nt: TGTGCCAGCCGTCGGGAGAGAGGAGAGACCCAGTACTTC; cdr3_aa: CASRRERGETQYF
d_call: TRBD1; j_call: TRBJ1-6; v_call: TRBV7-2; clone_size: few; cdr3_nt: TGTGCCAGCAGGGGCGGGACAGGCTATTCACCCCTCCACTTT; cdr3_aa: CASRGGTGYSPLHF
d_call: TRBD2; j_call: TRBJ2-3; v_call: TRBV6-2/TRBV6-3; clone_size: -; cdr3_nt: TGTGCCAGCGATAGCGGGGGGGCCCCAGATACGCAGTATTTT; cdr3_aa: CASDSGGAPDTQYF
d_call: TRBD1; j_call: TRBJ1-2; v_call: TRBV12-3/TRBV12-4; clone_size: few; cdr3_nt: TGTGCCAGCAGTTTAGGCAGGGGGTACTATGGCTACACCTTC; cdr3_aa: CASSLGRGYYGYTF
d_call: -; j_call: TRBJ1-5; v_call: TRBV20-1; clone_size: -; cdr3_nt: TGCAGTGCTTTGGGTCTAAATAGCAATCAGCCCCAGCATTTT; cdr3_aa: CSALGLNSNQPQHF
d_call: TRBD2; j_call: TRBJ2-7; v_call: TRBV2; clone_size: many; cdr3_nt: TGTGCCAGCAGTGTTTTTGCGGGAGCTTCCTACGAGCAGTACTTC; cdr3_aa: CASSVFAGASYEQYF
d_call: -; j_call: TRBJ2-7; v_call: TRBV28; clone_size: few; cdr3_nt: TGTGCCAGCAGTACTAACTACGAGCAGTACTTC; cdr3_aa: CASSTNYEQYF
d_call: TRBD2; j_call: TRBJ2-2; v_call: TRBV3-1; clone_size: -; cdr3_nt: TGTGCCAGCAGCCAAGGGAGTCTAGCGGGGGGATACACCGGGGAGCTGTTTTTT; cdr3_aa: CASSQGSLAGGYTGELFF
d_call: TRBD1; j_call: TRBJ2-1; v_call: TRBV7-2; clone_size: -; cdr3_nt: TGTGCCGGCAGCTTAGCCGGGGGGACAGGGGGCTATCTCGGGTCCTACAATGAGCAGTTCTTC; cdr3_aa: CAGSLAGGTGGYLGSYNEQFF
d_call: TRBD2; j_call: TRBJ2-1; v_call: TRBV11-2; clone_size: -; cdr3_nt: TGTGCCAGCGGATACCCCCCTACCGGGACTAGCGGGGGAAAGAGCGATGAGCAGTTCTTC; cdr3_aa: CASGYPPTGTSGGKSDEQFF